The table lists the clone carrying this TCR beta chain with a few counts. As yet, its antigen is unknown. V dropped 0 bases and J dropped 2; count of bases not matched to a gene: 1. The germline CDR1 and CDR2 sequences are SGHNT and YYREEE (reference sequence). This CDR3 region has 15 residues. This record comes from a study of cytomegalovirus exposure and HLA in healthy donors. Study-level information: An earlier analysis identified 110 million or so unique TCR beta sequences in about 200 million T cells. General study points: Certain indistinguishable V segments, among them TRBV6-2 and TRBV6-3, were excluded. The study listed roughly 160 cytomegalovirus-associated TCR beta chains.

A multiplex PCR was run with 60 Vbeta primers and 13 Jbeta primers. Measured with immunoSEQ multiplex PCR; TCRdb has only the in-frame clones, and not every one. Of some 190,000 clones in the sample, 80% were seen once. The sample was PBMCs. The TCR was taken from a girl between 5 and 17 years old in good health and CMV-seropositive. The rearrangement joins TRBV5-4 to TRBJ2-1; TRBD1 aligns across 8 bases. The CDR3: CASSLGQGTYNEQFF. The CDR3 nucleotides are TGTGCCAGCAGCTTGGGACAGGGGACCTACAATGAGCAGTTCTTC.